Shown below are 18 T cell receptor beta chains from a single sample sequenced in a study of CD8+CD57+ T cells in acquired aplastic anemia. TCR beta VDJ and CDR3 profiling used genomic DNA as template. MiXCR was run by TCRdb on the reads, yielding one entry per CDR3 protein. The table lists 200,000 or so distinct CDR3 sequences, over 60% of them singletons. The material sequenced was sorted CD4+, CD8+, or CD8+CD57+ T cells (not recorded which) from PBMCs. These receptors all stem from a human donor with severe aplastic anemia or a healthy control (not recorded which).

This clonotype was seen only a few times. The chain employs TRBV30 and TRBJ2-5; D is perhaps TRBD1 or TRBD2 (5 bases each). The CDR3 length is 14 residues. V gave up 5 bases and J gave up 2 bases, with 15 bases separating them. CDR1 is GTSNPN, CDR2 SVGIG, per germline (reference sequence). The CDR3 bases are TGTGCCTGGGGGTCCGGGACCATGCAAGAGACCCAGTACTTC. This encodes CAWGSGTMQETQYF. The whole variable domain, filled in from reference TRBV30 and TRBJ2-5, reads SQTIHQWPATLVQPVGSPLSLECTVEGTSNPNLYWYRQAAGRGLQLLFYSVGIGQISSEVPQNLSASRPQDRQFILSSKKLLLSDSGFYLCAWGSGTMQETQYFGPGTRLLVL.

This chain links TRBV2 with TRBJ2-2; unclear D gene. The CDR3 has 14 amino acids. Trimming stripped 2 bases from V and 3 bases from J, with 7 bases between. Germline assignment: CDR1 SNHLY and CDR2 FYNNEI. The CDR3 region is CASSELQDTGELFF. In DNA, the CDR3 is TGTGCCAGCAGTGAACTCCAAGACACCGGGGAGCTGTTTTTT. The full variable domain, its missing parts supplied by reference TRBV2 and TRBJ2-2, is EPEVTQTPSHQVTQMGQEVILRCVPISNHLYFYWYRQILGQKVEFLVSFYNNEISEKSEIFDDQFSVERPDGSNFTLKIRSTKLEDSAMYFCASSELQDTGELFFGEGSRLTVL.

The gene calls are TRBV29-1 and TRBJ2-7, with D possibly being TRBD2 (6 bases). With 3 bases removed from V and 9 bases from J, the gap between germline ends came to 18 bases. Germline V gene lookup returns CDR1 SQVTM and CDR2 ANQGSEA. This CDR3 region has 13 residues. The CDR3 DNA reads TGCAGCGTTGAGCCGATAGAGGGAGGTCGGCAGTACTTC. This encodes CSVEPIEGGRQYF.

In this sample, this clonotype turned up once. The chain carries TRBV7-2 and TRBJ2-5; weak D call: TRBD2 (6 bases). The end of the DNA aligns better with TRBJ2-7, so the J call may be wrong. This CDR3 has 13 residues. CDR1 and CDR2 (germline): SGHTA, FQGNSA. CDR3 sequence reads: CASSVGRSYEQYF. In nucleotides, the CDR3 is TGTGCCAGCAGCGTCGGGAGATCCTACGAGCAGTACTTC.

For this clonotype: At one end the junction does not follow the germline gene, possibly because of a read error. This sequence joins TRBV7-7 and TRBJ2-1; D unclear. This CDR3 is 13 amino acids long. Germline values: CDR1 SSHAT, CDR2 FNYEAQ (reference sequence). CDR3 region: CASSLLESNEQFF. DNA for the CDR3: TGTGCTAGCAGCTTGCTCGAGAGTAATGAGCAGTTCTTC.

This chain joins TRBV24-1 and TRBJ2-5; D not resolved. V lost 0 bases and J lost 5, with 6 bases in between. The germline gives CDR1 KGHDR, CDR2 SFDVKD. There are 13 residues in the CDR3. The CDR3 region has the DNA TGTGCCACCAGTGATTTGCAGTCGGAGACCCAGTACTTC. It yields the protein CATSDLQSETQYF.

Concerning this clonotype: The CDR3 carries no conserved terminal phenylalanine or tryptophan, so it likely arises from a read error. The limits of the CDR3 on the DNA are not certain, so only TCRdb's listed CDR3 is given. The V call is TRBV29-1, the J call TRBJ2-5; the table's TRBD1 call for D was not verified on the DNA. Germline V gene sequence: CDR1 SQVTM, CDR2 ANQGSEA. The CDR3 extends over 10 residues, inclusive of both ends. This CDR3 is CSVELGELPP.

The chain has TRBV7-9 and TRBJ2-1, with D perhaps TRBD2 (5 bases). Trimming cost V 2 bases and J 15 bases, with 14 bases left between them. Germline CDR1 reads SEHNR; CDR2 reads FQNEAQ (reference sequence). There are 12 residues in the CDR3. The chain's CDR3 is CASSLSNLGRFF. Written as DNA, the CDR3 is TGTGCCAGCAGCTTATCTAATTTGGGGAGGTTCTTC.

Ten or more counts support this clonotype. J is TRBJ2-3 and V is TRBV12-5; D is tentatively TRBD1 or TRBD2 (6 bases each). The CDR3 sequence is 13 residues long. Germline loops: CDR1 LGHNT, CDR2 FRNRAP. V lost 5 bases, J lost 5 bases, and 11 bases lay in between. The CDR3 reads CASGKGGLDTQYF. The CDR3 DNA reads TGTGCTAGTGGTAAGGGGGGTTTAGATACGCAGTATTTT.

Of note for this clonotype: A single base separates this from a much larger clone, so it may be a read error. The chain has TRBV12-3 or TRBV12-4 and TRBJ1-4; D may be TRBD1 (5 bases). CDR3 size: 14 residues. The CDR3 DNA follows: TGTGCCAGCAGCTCGGAGGGGCGGAGTGAAAGACTGTTTTTT. This encodes CASSSEGRSERLFF.

The DNA for the CDR3 is TGTGCCAGCAGCTTAACGGGGGGTTTGGAGGAATCACCCCTCCACTTT. Protein product: CASSLTGGLEESPLHF. The chain employs TRBV7-3 and TRBJ1-6; a possible D gene is TRBD1 (5 bases). CDR1 and CDR2 from the germline V gene are SGHTA and FQGTGA. The CDR3 sequence is 16 residues long. V was pared by 0 bases and J by 10 bases, with 16 bases between.

This chain uses TRBV7-9 with TRBJ2-1, with 8 bases aligning to TRBD2. The ends lost 6 bases at V and 8 bases at J; junction bases unmatched: 21. The CDR3 length is 18 residues. Germline loops: CDR1 SEHNR, CDR2 FQNEAQ (reference sequence). The CDR3 spells CASRGLSGGAPTQDEQFF. The CDR3 coding sequence is TGTGCCAGCAGGGGTCTAAGCGGGGGAGCGCCCACCCAAGATGAGCAGTTCTTC.

A remark on this clonotype: This may be a read error: a much more frequent sequence differs by one nucleotide. This CDR3 fails to terminate in the conserved phenylalanine or tryptophan, so it likely reflects a read error. The rearrangement joins TRBV6-1 to TRBJ2-7; D remains ambiguous. Per the germline V gene, CDR1 is MNHNS and CDR2 is SASEGT. The CDR3 covers 13 residues. Trimming took off 5 bases at V and 4 bases at J, with 12 bases between the two ends. CDR3 in amino acids: CASSYSASYEQYL. The CDR3 region has the DNA TGTGCCAGCAGTTACTCCGCCTCTTACGAGCAGTACCTC.

The table lists this clonotype with a count of one. The CDR3: CASTPGFRSYEQYF. DNA of the CDR3: TGTGCCAGCACCCCTGGTTTTCGCTCCTACGAGCAGTACTTC. V gene TRBV19 combines with J gene TRBJ2-7, with no clear D. Trimming took off 9 bases at V and 0 bases at J, with 15 bases between the two ends. Germline CDR1 is LNHDA and CDR2 is SQIVND (reference sequence). The CDR3 contains 14 residues. Together with reference TRBV19 and TRBJ2-7, the CDR3 gives the full variable domain: DGGITQSPKYLFRKEGQNVTLSCEQNLNHDAMYWYRQDPGQGLRLIYYSQIVNDFQKGDIAEGYSVSREKKESFPLTVTSAQKNPTAFYLCASTPGFRSYEQYFGPGTRLTVT.

The chain links TRBV25-1 to TRBJ2-5; D remains unclear. Trimming stripped 6 bases from V and 0 bases from J, with 17 bases between. CDR3 length: 16 residues. Germline CDR1 and CDR2: MGHDK and SYGVNS. In DNA form, the CDR3 reads TGTGCCAGCAGCCAACAAGGCGCGAAATACCAAGAGACCCAGTACTTC. Amino acids: CASSQQGAKYQETQYF.

The rearrangement joins TRBV2 to TRBJ1-4; the D is unclear. V shed 3 bases and J shed 0 bases, with 5 bases lying between them. Germline V gene lookup returns CDR1 SNHLY and CDR2 FYNNEI. This CDR3 has 14 residues. CDR3 loop: CASSEIATNEKLFF. CDR3 sequence (DNA): TGTGCCAGCAGTGAGATTGCAACTAATGAAAAACTGTTTTTT.

Note on this clonotype: One end of the junction fails to match germline, which may point to a read error. The genes are TRBV7-2 and TRBJ2-7; tentative D call: TRBD1 (5 bases). The germline CDR1 and CDR2 sequences are SGHTA and FQGNSA. The length of the CDR3 is 13 residues. The CDR3 spells CASSQQVEGPPNF. In nucleotides, the CDR3 is TGTGCCAGCAGCCAACAGGTTGAAGGGCCGCCGAACTTC.

The chain uses TRBV20-1 and TRBJ2-7, with TRBD1 identical over 9 bases. The DNA matches TRBJ2-5 better at its end, which makes the J call doubtful. CDR1 and CDR2 from the germline V gene are DFQATT and SNEGSKA (reference sequence). CDR3 length equals 14 residues. This CDR3 is CSATSGTGRETQYF. CDR3 bases: TGCAGTGCTACATCCGGGACAGGGAGGGAGACCCAGTACTTC.